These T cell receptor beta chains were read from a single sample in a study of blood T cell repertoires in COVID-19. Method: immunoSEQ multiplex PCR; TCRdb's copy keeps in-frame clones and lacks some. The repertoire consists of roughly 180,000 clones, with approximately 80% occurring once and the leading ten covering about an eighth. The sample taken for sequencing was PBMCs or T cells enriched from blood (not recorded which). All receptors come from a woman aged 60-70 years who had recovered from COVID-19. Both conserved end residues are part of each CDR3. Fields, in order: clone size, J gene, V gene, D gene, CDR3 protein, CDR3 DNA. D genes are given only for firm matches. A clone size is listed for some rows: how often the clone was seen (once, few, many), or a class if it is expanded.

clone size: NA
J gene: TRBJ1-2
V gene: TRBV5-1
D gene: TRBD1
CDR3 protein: CASSTYTGGDNYGYTF
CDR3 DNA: TGCGCCAGCAGCACTTATACAGGGGGCGATAACTATGGCTACACCTTC

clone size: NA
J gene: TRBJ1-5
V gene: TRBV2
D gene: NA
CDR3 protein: CAGSWGVNQPQHF
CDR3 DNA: TGTGCCGGGTCTTGGGGGGTGAATCAGCCCCAGCATTTT

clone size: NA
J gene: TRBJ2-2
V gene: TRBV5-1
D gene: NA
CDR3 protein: CASSLAQGGTGELFF
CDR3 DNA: TGCGCCAGCAGCTTGGCCCAGGGAGGAACCGGGGAGCTGTTTTTT

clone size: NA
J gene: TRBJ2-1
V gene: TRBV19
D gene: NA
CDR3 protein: CASSTSGTPRYNEQFF
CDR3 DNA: TGTGCCAGTAGTACCTCCGGGACTCCCCGCTACAATGAGCAGTTCTTC

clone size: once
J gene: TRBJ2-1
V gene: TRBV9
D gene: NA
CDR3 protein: CASSVGRGYYNEQFF
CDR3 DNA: TGTGCCAGCAGCGTAGGGCGGGGATACTACAATGAGCAGTTCTTC

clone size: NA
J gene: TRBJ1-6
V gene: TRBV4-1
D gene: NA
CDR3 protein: CASSQDSSLYNSPLHF
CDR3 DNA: TGCGCCAGCAGCCAAGATAGTAGCCTATATAATTCACCCCTCCACTTT

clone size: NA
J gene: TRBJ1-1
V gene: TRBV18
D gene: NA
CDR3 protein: CASSPSDLMPEAFF
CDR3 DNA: TGTGCCAGCTCACCATCGGACTTGATGCCTGAAGCTTTCTTT

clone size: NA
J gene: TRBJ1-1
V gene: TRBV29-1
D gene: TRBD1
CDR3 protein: CSVTTSTGGPNTEAFF
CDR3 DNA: TGCAGCGTTACGACATCGACAGGGGGCCCGAACACTGAAGCTTTCTTT

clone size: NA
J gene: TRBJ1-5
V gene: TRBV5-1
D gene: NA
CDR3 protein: CASSLAGVSNQPQHF
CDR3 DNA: TGCGCCAGCAGCTTGGCGGGGGTAAGCAATCAGCCCCAGCATTTT

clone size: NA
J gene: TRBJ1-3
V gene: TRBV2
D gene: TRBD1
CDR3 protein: CASSGQGDTIYF
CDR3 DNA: TGTGCCAGCAGTGGACAGGGAGACACCATATATTTT

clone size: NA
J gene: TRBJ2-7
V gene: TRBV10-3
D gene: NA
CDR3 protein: CAISESGRPYEQYF
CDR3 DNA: TGTGCCATCAGTGAGTCTGGCAGGCCCTACGAGCAGTACTTC

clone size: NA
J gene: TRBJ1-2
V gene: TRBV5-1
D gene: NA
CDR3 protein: CASSFWGDLGYTF
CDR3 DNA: TGCGCCAGCAGCTTCTGGGGGGACCTCGGCTACACCTTC

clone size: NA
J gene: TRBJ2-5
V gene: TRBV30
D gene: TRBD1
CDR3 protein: CAWSWQGARTVQYF
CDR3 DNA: TGTGCCTGGAGTTGGCAGGGGGCGAGGACGGTCCAGTACTTC

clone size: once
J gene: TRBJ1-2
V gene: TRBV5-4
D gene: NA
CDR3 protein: CASSQGGYGYTF
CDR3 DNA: TGTGCCAGCAGCCAAGGGGGCTATGGCTACACCTTC

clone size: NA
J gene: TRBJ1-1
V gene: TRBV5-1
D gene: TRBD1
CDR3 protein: CASSSDGQVFTEAFF
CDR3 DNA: TGCGCCAGCAGCTCGGACGGACAGGTCTTTACTGAAGCTTTCTTT

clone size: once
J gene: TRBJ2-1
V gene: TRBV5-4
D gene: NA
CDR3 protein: CASSLIAHNEQFF
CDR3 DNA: TGTGCCAGCAGCTTGATCGCGCACAATGAGCAGTTCTTC

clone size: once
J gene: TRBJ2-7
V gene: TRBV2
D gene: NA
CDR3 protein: CASRHPLGGEQYF
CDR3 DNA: TGTGCCAGCCGCCATCCCCTAGGGGGCGAGCAGTACTTC

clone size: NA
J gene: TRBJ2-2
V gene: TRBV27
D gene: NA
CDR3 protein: CASSIYGTLVGTGELFF
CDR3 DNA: TGTGCCAGCAGTATCTACGGGACTCTCGTCGGCACCGGGGAGCTGTTTTTT

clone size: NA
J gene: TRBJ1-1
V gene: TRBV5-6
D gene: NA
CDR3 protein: CASSNYREGGENTEAFF
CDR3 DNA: TGTGCCAGCAGCAATTACCGTGAAGGAGGGGAGAACACTGAAGCTTTCTTT

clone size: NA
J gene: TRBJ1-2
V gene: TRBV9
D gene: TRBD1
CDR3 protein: CASLQGCGGYTF
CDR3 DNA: TGTGCCAGCCTACAGGGGTGCGGAGGCTACACCTTC

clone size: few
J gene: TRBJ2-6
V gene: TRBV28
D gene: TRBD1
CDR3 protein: CASSLPGQGTGANVLTF
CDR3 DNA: TGTGCCAGCAGTTTACCGGGACAGGGGACTGGGGCCAACGTCCTGACTTTC

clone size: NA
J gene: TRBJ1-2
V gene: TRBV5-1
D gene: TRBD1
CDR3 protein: CASSPEGQGNGYTF
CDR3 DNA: TGCGCCAGCAGCCCCGAGGGACAGGGTAATGGCTACACCTTC

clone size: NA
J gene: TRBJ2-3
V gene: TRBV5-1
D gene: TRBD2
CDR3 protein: CASSFRAGGTDTQYF
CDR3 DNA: TGCGCCAGCAGCTTTCGAGCGGGAGGCACAGATACGCAGTATTTT

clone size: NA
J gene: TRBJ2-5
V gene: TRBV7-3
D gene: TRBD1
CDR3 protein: CASSLMGTDQETQYF
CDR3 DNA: TGTGCCAGCAGCTTAATGGGGACAGACCAAGAGACCCAGTACTTC

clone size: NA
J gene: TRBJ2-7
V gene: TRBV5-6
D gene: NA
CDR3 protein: CASSLGAGNGEQYF
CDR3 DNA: TGTGCCAGCAGCTTGGGGGCAGGGAATGGAGAGCAGTACTTC

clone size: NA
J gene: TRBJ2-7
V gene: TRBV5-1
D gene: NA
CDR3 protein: CASSFGGGGEQYF
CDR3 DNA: TGCGCCAGCAGCTTTGGGGGAGGCGGCGAGCAGTACTTC

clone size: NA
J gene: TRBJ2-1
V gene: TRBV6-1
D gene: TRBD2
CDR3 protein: CASSERLAGGREQFF
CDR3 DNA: TGTGCCAGCAGTGAACGACTAGCGGGGGGGAGGGAGCAGTTCTTC

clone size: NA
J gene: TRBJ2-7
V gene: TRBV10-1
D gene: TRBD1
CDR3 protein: CASSVGQGYEQYF
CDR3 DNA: TGCGCCAGCAGTGTGGGACAGGGCTACGAGCAGTACTTC

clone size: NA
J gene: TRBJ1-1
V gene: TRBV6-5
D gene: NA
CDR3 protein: CATRTAMNTEAFF
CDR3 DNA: TGTGCCACCCGGACAGCGATGAACACTGAAGCTTTCTTT

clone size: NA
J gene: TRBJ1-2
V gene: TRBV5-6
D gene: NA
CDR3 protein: CASSLWFQDYGYTF
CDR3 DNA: TGTGCCAGCAGCTTGTGGTTCCAGGACTATGGCTACACCTTC

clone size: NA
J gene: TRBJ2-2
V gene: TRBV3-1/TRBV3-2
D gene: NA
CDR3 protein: CASSQGGWELFF
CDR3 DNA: TGTGCCAGCAGCCAAGGGGGCTGGGAGCTGTTTTTT

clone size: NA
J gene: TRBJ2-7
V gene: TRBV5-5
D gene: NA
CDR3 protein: CASSFLTGGSYEQYF
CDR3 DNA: TGTGCCAGCAGCTTCCTGACAGGCGGTTCCTACGAGCAGTACTTC

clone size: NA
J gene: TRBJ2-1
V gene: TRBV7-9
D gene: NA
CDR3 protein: CASSFGGRSLNEQFF
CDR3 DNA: TGTGCCAGCAGCTTCGGGGGTCGGAGTCTCAATGAGCAGTTCTTC

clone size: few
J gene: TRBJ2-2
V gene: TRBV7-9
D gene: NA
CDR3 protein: CASSLAQVYRNTGELFF
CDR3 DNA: TGTGCCAGCAGCTTAGCCCAGGTATACCGAAACACCGGGGAGCTGTTTTTT

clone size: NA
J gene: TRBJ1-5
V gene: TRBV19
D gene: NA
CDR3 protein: CASSSSGGLNQPQHF
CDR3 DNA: TGTGCCAGTAGTAGTTCGGGGGGCCTGAATCAGCCCCAGCATTTT

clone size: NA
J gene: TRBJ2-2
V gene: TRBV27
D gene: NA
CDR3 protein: CATTTGGMHGTGELFF
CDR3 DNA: TGTGCCACCACAACCGGCGGGATGCACGGCACCGGGGAGCTGTTTTTT

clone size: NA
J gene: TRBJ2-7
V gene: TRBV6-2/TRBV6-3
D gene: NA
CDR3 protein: CASSWDTYEQYF
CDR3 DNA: TGTGCCAGCAGTTGGGACACCTACGAGCAGTACTTC